This T cell receptor (beta chain) comes out of a study of identical twins. Template switching supplied a universal primer site; unique molecular identifiers were carried on the cDNA. TCRdb itself ran the 5' RACE reads through MiXCR, one entry per CDR3 protein. The table has approximately 230,000 distinct CDR3 sequences, approximately 7.1% seen once. Germline V lookup: CDR1 SQVTM, CDR2 ANQGSEA. CDR3 length: 16 residues. V was pared by 7 bases and J by 6 bases, with 18 bases of the junction left unmatched. About this clonotype: Its antigen is currently unknown.

Study results and caveats: Models predicted too little out-of-frame TCR alpha sharing in monozygotic twins.

This same sample was also part of a study on T cells expressing NK-cell markers. That report adds: The authors derived TCR beta repertoires from sorted CD3+CD56+NKG2C+, CD3+CD56+NKG2C- and CD3+CD56-NKG2C+ T cells. The contribution of dominant NKG2C+ clonotypes to CD8+ T cells in more than five donors was roughly 1.0-7.5%.

Sequenced sample: CD8+ T cells sorted from blood. This TCR was sampled from a woman between 18 and 29 years old in good health. The chain uses TRBV29-1 and TRBJ2-1; 7 bases line up with TRBD1. For the CDR3, the DNA is TGCAGCGCCGAGGGGGCGTTGATAAATGTGGGCAATGAGCAGTTCTTC. Translating it yields CSAEGALINVGNEQFF.